This entry features one T cell receptor (beta chain) sequence. Its cognate antigen has yet to be identified. The sample holds no much larger clone one base away, and base qualities are not on file. Using the deep immunoSEQ assay, multiplex PCR amplified TCR CDR3 regions from genomic DNA. For each cell subset, the extracted genomic DNA was distributed evenly across all wells of several immunoSEQ 96-well plates, and each plate served as one replicate. For sorted subsets, each replicate PCR was loaded with about 0.2 ug genomic DNA, equivalent to roughly 30,000 T cell genomes. The purified libraries were quantified using a Qubit 3.0 fluorometer, sized with a Bioanalyzer 2100, and then quantified again using the KAPA Library Quantification kit. A separate single-read 150-cycle Illumina NextSeq 550 flow cell was used to sequence each immunoSEQ 96-well plate. Processing in the source paper ran as follows. Because the immunoSEQ output held only junctional sequences and lacked quality scores, the filtering could not match the filtering applied to full-length reads. Sequences were annotated with PyIR, a Python wrapper for IgBLAST v1.9, using IMGT germline references to assign V/J genes and CDR3. Reads were removed for weak V/J assignments (E-value above 1e-6), missing CDR3, stop codons, out-of-frame junctions, or ambiguous translated residues. V3J clonotypes were defined as sequences sharing the same inferred V gene, J gene, and CDR3 amino acid sequence. Percentage overlap between repertoires was calculated by dividing the number of shared unique clonotypes by the size of the smaller repertoire. Richness of each repertoire was evaluated using RTK rarefaction, the Chao1 estimator, and Recon v2.1 estimates of unobserved clonotypes. Generation probabilities for all TCRbeta clonotypes obtained by the gDNA method from several donors were computed using OLGA. TCRdb carries this immuneACCESS record with in-frame sequences only. Its versions omit some clonotypes, under half of them owing to an unresolved V gene in the studies checked, with the rest unexplained. That table is the source of V, J and clone size, and D and trimming were worked out from the DNA. The sample records some 95,000 clones, 60% to 70% of which are singletons. The leading ten clones occupy approximately 50% of the sample.

The data are from a study of shared clonotypes between healthy human individuals (TCRdb year 2020). Regarding the complete study: The cohort included three men and a couple of women between 18 and 49 years of age. To increase sequencing depth and limit assay-specific biases, different laboratories used diverse techniques to prepare libraries and sequence TCR repertoires. Per donor, leukapheresis produced somewhere between about 0.9 and 9.5 billion PBMCs. To estimate repertoire size and how much clonotype sharing occurs between individuals, the study deeply sequenced the blood TCR repertoires of five healthy adults. For each donor, three plates each were used for CD4 naive and CD4 memory, two plates were used for CD8 naive, and one plate was used for CD8 memory.

The donors were healthy, HIV-negative adults with no recently reported acute infections or vaccinations. Every donor was a Caucasian adult living in Nashville, Tennessee, USA. CD8 memory samples were composed of magnetically selected CD45RO+ cells combined with CCR7-negative CD45RA+ effector memory (TemRA) cells. Blood was collected by leukapheresis, and PBMCs were isolated by Ficoll-Histopaque density gradient centrifugation and then cryopreserved in liquid nitrogen vapor phase. Purity and quantity of every magnetically sorted T cell population were checked by analytical flow cytometry. Genomic DNA was isolated from every sorted fraction and measured by UV absorbance on a Nanodrop 2000c. Study-wide conclusions, independent of this receptor: Across several donors, around 5% of naive CD4, around 3.5% of naive CD8, about 2.3% of memory CD4, and 0.4% of memory CD8 clonotypes were shared. Sampling was limited to blood, and TCR repertoires in tissue likely differ from TCR repertoires in blood. Higher generation probabilities were observed for clonotypes shared by all four sorted-subset donors than for non-shared clonotypes. Based on pairwise subsampling, the degree of clonotype sharing among donors was expected to be affected by sequencing depth. Naive subsets generally had larger estimated clonotype richness than memory subsets did. The small number of donors limited the genetic and exposure-history diversity represented. Even with the large sequencing depth, rarefaction of the sorted-subset datasets indicated that sequencing was incomplete.

Specimen: memory CD8+ T cells sorted from blood. In light of the paper, this sample's cell subset or site label describes: CD45RO+ cells pooled with CCR7-negative TemRA cells. This receptor was obtained from a man younger than 45 in good health.

The bases are TGCAGCGTTGAAGTAGGCAACTCTGGAAACACCATATATTTT. Its translation is CSVEVGNSGNTIYF. The chain is encoded by TRBV29-1 joined to TRBJ1-3; no D gene is confidently identified. CDR1 is given as SQVTM and CDR2 as ANQGSEA, both from the germline V gene. The CDR3, from cysteine to phenylalanine, totals 14 residues. The CDR3 DNA has 42 bases and is translated from base 1. V and J are truncated by 1 base and 0 bases respectively, leaving an intervening sequence of 7 bases.